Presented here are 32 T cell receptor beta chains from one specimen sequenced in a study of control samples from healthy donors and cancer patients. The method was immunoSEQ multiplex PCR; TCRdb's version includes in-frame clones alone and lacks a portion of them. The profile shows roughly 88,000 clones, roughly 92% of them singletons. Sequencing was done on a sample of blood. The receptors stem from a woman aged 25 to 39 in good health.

The CDR3 region has the DNA TGCGCCAGCAGCTTGGCTCAGACTAACACCGGGGAGCTGTTTTTT. It encodes CASSLAQTNTGELFF. The genes are TRBV5-1 and TRBJ2-2; D is uncertain. Trimming removed 0 bases at V and 2 bases at J, with 8 bases between. CDR1 is SGHRS and CDR2 is YFSETQ in the germline V gene. The CDR3 runs to 15 residues.

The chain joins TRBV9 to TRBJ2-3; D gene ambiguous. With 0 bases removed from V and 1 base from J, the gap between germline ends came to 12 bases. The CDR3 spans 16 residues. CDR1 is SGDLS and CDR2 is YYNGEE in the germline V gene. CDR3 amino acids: CASSVAPQVGTDTQYF. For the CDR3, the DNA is TGTGCCAGCAGCGTAGCTCCCCAGGTCGGCACAGATACGCAGTATTTT.

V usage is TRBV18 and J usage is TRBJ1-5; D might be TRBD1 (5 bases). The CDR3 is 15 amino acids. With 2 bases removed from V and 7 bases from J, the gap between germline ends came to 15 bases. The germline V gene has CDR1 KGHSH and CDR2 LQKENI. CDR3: CASSPLPGKGQPQHF. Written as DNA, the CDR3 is TGTGCCAGCTCACCATTGCCAGGGAAGGGGCAGCCCCAGCATTTT.

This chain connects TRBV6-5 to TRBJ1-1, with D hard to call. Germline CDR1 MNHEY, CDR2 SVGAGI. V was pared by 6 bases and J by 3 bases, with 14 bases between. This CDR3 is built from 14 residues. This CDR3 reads CASRGGAGDTEAFF. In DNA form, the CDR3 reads TGTGCCAGCAGGGGCGGCGCCGGGGACACTGAAGCTTTCTTT.

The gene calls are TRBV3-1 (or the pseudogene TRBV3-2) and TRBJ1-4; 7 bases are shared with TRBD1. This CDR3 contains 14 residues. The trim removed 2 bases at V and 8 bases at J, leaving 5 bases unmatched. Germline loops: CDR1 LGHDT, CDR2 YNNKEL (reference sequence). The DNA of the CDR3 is TGTGCCAGCAGCCAAAATGGGGACAGCGAAAAACTGTTTTTT. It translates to CASSQNGDSEKLFF.

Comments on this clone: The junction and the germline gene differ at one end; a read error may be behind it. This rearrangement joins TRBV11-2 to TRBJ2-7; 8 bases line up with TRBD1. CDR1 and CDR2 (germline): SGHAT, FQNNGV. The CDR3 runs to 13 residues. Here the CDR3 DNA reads TGTGCCAGCAGCTTAGATGGGACAGGAACGGATCGGTTC. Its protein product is CASSLDGTGTDRF.

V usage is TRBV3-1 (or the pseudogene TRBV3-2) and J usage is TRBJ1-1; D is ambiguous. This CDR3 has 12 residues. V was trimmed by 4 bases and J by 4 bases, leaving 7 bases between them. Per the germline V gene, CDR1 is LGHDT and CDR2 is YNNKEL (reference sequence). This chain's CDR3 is CASSLGITEAFF. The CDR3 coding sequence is TGTGCCAGCAGCCTGGGAATCACTGAAGCTTTCTTT.

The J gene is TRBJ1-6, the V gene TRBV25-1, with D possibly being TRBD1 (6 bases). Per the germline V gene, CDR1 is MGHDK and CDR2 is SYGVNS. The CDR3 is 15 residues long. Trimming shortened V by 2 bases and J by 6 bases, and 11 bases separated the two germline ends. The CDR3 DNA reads TGTGCCAGCAGTGAAACGGGACAACGTAATTCACCCCTCCACTTT. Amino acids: CASSETGQRNSPLHF.

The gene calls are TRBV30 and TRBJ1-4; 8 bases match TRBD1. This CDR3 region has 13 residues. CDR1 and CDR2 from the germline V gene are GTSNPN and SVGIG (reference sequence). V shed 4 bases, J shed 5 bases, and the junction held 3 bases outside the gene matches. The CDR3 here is CAWKDRENEKLFF. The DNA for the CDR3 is TGTGCCTGGAAGGACAGGGAGAATGAAAAACTGTTTTTT.

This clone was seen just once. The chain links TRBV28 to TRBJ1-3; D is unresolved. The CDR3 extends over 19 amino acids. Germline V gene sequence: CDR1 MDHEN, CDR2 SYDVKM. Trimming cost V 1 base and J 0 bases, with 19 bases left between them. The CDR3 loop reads CASSLFRFPPGGSGNTIYF. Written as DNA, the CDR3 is TGTGCCAGCAGTTTATTTCGGTTCCCACCTGGCGGCTCTGGAAACACCATATATTTT.

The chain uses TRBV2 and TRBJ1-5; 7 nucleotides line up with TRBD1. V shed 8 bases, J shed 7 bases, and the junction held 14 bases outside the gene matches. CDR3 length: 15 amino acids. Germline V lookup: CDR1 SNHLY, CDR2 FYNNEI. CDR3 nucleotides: TGTGCCAGCGAGGCGTACAACACAGGGGTGCAGCCCCAGCATTTT. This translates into CASEAYNTGVQPQHF.

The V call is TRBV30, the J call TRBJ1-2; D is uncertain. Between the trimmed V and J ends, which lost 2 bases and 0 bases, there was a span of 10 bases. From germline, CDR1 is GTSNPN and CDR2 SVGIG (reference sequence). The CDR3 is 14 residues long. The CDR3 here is CAWSPGLPNYGYTF. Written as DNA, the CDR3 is TGTGCCTGGAGTCCGGGCCTTCCTAACTATGGCTACACCTTC.

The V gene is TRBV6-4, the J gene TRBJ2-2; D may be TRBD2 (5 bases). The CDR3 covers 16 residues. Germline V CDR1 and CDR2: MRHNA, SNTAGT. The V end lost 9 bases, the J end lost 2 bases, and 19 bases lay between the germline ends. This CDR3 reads CARLTNGVCNTGELFF. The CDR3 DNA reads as TGTGCCAGATTGACTAATGGGGTTTGTAACACCGGGGAGCTGTTTTTT.

CDR3 DNA: TGTGCCAGCAGCCAATGGGGAGGGGAGGAAGCTTTCTTT. Its translation: CASSQWGGEEAFF. The chain combines TRBV16 with TRBJ1-1; D might be TRBD1 (5 bases). Germline CDR1 and CDR2: KGHSY and FQNENV. Trimming cost V 1 base and J 8 bases, with 11 bases left between them. The CDR3 totals 13 residues.

CDR3: CSVELRDATNEKLFF. For the CDR3, the DNA is TGCAGCGTTGAACTCAGAGATGCAACTAATGAAAAACTGTTTTTT. The rearrangement links TRBV29-1 to TRBJ1-4; the D is unclear. V dropped 2 bases and J dropped 0 bases, with 10 bases sitting between them. This CDR3 spans 15 amino acids. Germline assignment: CDR1 SQVTM and CDR2 ANQGSEA.

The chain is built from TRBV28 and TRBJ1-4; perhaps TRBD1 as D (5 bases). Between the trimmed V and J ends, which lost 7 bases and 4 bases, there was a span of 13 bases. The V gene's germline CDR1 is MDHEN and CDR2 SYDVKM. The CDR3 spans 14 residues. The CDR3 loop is CASNQGVGNEKLFF. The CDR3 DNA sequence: TGTGCCAGCAACCAGGGAGTGGGTAATGAAAAACTGTTTTTT.

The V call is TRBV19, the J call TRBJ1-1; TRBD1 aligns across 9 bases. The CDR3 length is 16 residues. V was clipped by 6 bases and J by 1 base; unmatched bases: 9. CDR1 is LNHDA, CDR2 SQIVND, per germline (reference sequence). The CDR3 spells CASRTPPGQGNTEAFF. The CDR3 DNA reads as TGTGCCAGTAGAACTCCACCGGGACAGGGGAACACTGAAGCTTTCTTT.

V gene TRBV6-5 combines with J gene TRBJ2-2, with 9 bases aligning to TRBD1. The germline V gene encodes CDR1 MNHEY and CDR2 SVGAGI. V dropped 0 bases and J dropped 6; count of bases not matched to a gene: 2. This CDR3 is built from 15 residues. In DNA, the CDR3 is TGTGCCAGCAGTTACTCGGGACAGGGTGCCGGGGAGCTGTTTTTT. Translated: CASSYSGQGAGELFF.

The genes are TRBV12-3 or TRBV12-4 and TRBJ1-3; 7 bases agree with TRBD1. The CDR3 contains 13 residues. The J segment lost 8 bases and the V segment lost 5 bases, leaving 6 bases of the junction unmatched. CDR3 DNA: TGTGCCAGCAGTCAACAGGGGATAGACACCATATATTTT. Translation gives CASSQQGIDTIYF.

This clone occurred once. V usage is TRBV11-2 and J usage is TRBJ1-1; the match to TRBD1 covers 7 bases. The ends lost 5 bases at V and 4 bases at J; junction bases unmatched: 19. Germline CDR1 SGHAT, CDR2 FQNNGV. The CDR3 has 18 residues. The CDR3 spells CASSQTRQGYSKGTEAFF. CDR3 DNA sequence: TGTGCCAGCAGCCAAACTCGACAGGGATATTCGAAGGGCACTGAAGCTTTCTTT.

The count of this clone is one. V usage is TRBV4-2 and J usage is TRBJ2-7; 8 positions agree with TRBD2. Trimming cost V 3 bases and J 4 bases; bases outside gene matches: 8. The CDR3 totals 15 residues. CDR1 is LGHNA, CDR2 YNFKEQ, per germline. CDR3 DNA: TGTGCCAGCAGCCACCTCACAGCGGGAGCATACGAGCAGTACTTC. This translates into CASSHLTAGAYEQYF.

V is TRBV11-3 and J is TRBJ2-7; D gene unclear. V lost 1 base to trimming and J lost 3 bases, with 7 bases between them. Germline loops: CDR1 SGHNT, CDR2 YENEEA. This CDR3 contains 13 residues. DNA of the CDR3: TGTGCCAGCAGCTTAGGGGGAAACTACGAGCAGTACTTC. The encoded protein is CASSLGGNYEQYF.

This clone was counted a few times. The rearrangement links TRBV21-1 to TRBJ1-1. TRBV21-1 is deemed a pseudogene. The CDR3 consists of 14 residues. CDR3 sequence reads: CASSKSELNTEAFF. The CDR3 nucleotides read TGTGCCAGCAGCAAATCCGAGCTGAACACTGAAGCTTTCTTT.

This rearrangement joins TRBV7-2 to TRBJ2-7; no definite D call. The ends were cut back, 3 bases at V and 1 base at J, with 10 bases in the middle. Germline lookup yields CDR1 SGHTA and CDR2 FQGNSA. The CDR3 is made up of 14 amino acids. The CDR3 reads CASSLAPASYEQYF. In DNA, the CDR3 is TGTGCCAGCAGCTTGGCGCCAGCTTCCTACGAGCAGTACTTC.

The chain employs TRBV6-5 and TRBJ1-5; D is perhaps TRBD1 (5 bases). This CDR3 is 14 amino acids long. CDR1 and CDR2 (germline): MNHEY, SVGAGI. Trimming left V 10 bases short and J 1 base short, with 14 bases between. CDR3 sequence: CATTIGASNQPQHF. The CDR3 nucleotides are TGTGCCACCACTATCGGGGCCAGCAATCAGCCCCAGCATTTT.

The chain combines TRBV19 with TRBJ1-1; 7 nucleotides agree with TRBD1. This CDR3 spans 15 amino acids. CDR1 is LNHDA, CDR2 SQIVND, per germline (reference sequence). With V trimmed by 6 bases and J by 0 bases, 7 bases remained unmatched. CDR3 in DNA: TGTGCCAGTAGGATTGGCACAGGGGTGAACACTGAAGCTTTCTTT. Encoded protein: CASRIGTGVNTEAFF.

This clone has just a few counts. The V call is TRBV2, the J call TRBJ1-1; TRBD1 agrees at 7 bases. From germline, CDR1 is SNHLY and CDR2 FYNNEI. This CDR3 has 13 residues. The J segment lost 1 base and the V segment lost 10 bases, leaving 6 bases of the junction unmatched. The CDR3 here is CATSQGENTEAFF. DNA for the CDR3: TGTGCCACCAGCCAGGGGGAGAACACTGAAGCTTTCTTT.

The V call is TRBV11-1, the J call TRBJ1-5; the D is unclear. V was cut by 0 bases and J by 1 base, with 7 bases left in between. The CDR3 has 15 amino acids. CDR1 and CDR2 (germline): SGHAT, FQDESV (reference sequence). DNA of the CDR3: TGTGCCAGCAGCTTAGCGGGTCAAAGCAATCAGCCCCAGCATTTT. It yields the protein CASSLAGQSNQPQHF. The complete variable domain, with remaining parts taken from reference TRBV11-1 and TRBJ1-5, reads EAEVAQSPRYKITEKSQAVAFWCDPISGHATLYWYRQILGQGPELLVQFQDESVVDDSQLPKDRFSAERLKGVDSTLKIQPAELGDSAMYLCASSLAGQSNQPQHFGDGTRLSIL.

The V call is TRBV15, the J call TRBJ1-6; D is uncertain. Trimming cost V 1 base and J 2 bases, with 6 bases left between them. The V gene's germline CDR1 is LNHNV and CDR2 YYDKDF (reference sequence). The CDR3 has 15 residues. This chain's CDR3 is CATSRGPAYNSPLHF. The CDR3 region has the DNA TGTGCCACCAGCAGAGGACCGGCCTATAATTCACCCCTCCACTTT.

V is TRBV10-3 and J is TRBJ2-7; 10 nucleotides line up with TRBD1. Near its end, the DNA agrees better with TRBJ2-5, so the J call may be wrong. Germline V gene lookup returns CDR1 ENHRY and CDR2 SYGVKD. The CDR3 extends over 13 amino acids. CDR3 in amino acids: CATAGQGGETQYF. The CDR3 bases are TGTGCCACAGCCGGACAGGGGGGGGAGACCCAGTACTTC.

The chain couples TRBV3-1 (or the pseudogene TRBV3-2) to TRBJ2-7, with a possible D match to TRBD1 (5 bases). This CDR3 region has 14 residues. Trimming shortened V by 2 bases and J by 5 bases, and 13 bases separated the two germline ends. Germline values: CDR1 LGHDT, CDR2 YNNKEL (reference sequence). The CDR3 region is CASSQTSRADEQYF. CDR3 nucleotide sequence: TGTGCCAGCAGCCAAACTTCCAGGGCCGACGAGCAGTACTTC.

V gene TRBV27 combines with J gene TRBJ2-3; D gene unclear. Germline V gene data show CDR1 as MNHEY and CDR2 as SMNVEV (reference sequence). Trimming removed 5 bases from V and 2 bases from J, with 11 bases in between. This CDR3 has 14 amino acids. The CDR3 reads CASSLSQATDTQYF. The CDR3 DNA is TGTGCCAGCAGTCTCTCTCAAGCCACAGATACGCAGTATTTT.